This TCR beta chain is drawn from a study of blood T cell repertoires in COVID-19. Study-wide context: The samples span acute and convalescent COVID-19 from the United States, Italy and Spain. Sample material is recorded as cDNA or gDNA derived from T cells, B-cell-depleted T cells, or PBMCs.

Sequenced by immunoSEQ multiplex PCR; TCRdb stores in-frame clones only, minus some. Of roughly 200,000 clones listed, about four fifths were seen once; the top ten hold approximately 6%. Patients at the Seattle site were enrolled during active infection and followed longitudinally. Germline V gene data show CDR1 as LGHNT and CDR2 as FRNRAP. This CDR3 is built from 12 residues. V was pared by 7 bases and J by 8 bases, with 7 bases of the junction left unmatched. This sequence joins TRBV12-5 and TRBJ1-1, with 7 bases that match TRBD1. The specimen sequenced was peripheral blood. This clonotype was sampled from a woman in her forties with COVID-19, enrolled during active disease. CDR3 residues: CASASPGGEAFF. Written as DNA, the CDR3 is TGTGCTAGTGCCTCGCCAGGGGGGGAAGCTTTCTTT.